What follows are 13 T cell receptor beta chains derived from one specimen sequenced in a study of response to subunit inactivated influenza vaccine. TCRdb called the RT-PCR reads again in MiXCR, with one record for every CDR3 protein. This sample has 700,000 to 900,000 distinct CDR3 sequences, with approximately 21% found just once. Sequencing was performed on PBMCs from blood, taken roughly 5 days after vaccination. Source of these receptors: a man aged 50 to 60 who received an inactivated influenza vaccine.

The table lists this clonotype with a few counts. V and J are TRBV4-1 and TRBJ1-5, with 9 bases matching TRBD1. The CDR3 has 15 amino acids. Trimming cost V 1 base and J 6 bases; bases outside gene matches: 4. CDR1 is MGHRA and CDR2 is YSYEKL in the germline V gene. The CDR3 loop is CASSQGGQGIQPQHF. CDR3 DNA: TGCGCCAGCAGCCAAGGTGGACAGGGGATTCAGCCCCAGCATTTT.

The rearrangement uses TRBV24-1 and TRBJ2-5; TRBD2 is a possible D gene (6 bases). Germline loops: CDR1 KGHDR, CDR2 SFDVKD. The germline V and J ends were trimmed by 3 bases and 4 bases, with 11 bases remaining between them. The CDR3 is 14 amino acids. The CDR3 sequence: CATSDPGRGETQYF. CDR3 DNA sequence: TGTGCCACCAGTGATCCGGGGCGGGGAGAGACCCAGTACTTC.

The V call is TRBV4-3, the J call TRBJ2-1, with a tentative D call TRBD1 (5 bases). CDR1 LGHNA and CDR2 YSLEER come from the germline V gene. The CDR3 runs to 16 residues. Trimming shortened V by 3 bases and J by 3 bases, and 15 bases separated the two germline ends. The CDR3 region has the DNA TGCGCCAGCAGCCAGAAGGAGACAGTGATCTACAATGAGCAGTTCTTC. This codes for CASSQKETVIYNEQFF.

The chain combines TRBV20-1 with TRBJ2-7; TRBD2 is a possible D gene (6 bases). V shed 1 base and J shed 2 bases, with 6 bases lying between them. The CDR3 sequence is 12 residues long. CDR1 is DFQATT and CDR2 is SNEGSKA in the germline V gene (reference sequence). CDR3 sequence (DNA): TGCAGTGCTAGAGGACTAGCCTACGAGCAGTACTTC. Its protein is CSARGLAYEQYF.

V and J are TRBV6-1 and TRBJ2-5; the D gene is possibly TRBD2 (5 bases). CDR1 is MNHNS and CDR2 is SASEGT in the germline V gene. Trimming shortened V by 6 bases and J by 1 base, and 12 bases separated the two germline ends. This CDR3 region has 14 residues. Here the CDR3 DNA reads TGTGCCAGCAGAGACTACGCAGGCCAAGAGACCCAGTACTTC. This gives the protein CASRDYAGQETQYF.

This clonotype was seen a handful of times. This sequence joins TRBV7-2 and TRBJ2-3; D is possibly TRBD1 (5 bases). Germline values: CDR1 SGHTA, CDR2 FQGNSA. V gave up 5 bases and J gave up 4 bases, with 16 bases separating them. There are 15 residues in the CDR3. The CDR3 reads CASSRQTPISDTQYF. DNA of the CDR3: TGTGCCAGCAGCAGACAGACCCCAATCTCAGATACGCAGTATTTT.

This clonotype appeared many times. V usage is TRBV28 and J usage is TRBJ2-5; a weak D match, TRBD2 (5 bases). V lost 8 bases, J lost 5 bases, and 12 bases lay in between. CDR1 is MDHEN and CDR2 is SYDVKM in the germline V gene. This CDR3 is 12 amino acids long. CDR3 in DNA: TGTGCCAGCGGTGAAGGGAGTGAGACCCAGTACTTC. Amino acid sequence: CASGEGSETQYF.

The chain joins TRBV6-5 to TRBJ2-5; 9 positions agree with TRBD2. V lost 2 bases to trimming and J lost 1 base; unmatched junction nucleotides: 5. CDR1 and CDR2 from the germline V gene are MNHEY and SVGAGI. The CDR3 is 16 residues long. The CDR3 protein is CASSYRRGGRQETQYF. Here the CDR3 DNA reads TGTGCCAGCAGTTACAGGCGGGGGGGCCGCCAAGAGACCCAGTACTTC.

V usage is TRBV10-3 and J usage is TRBJ2-2; 9 bases match TRBD1. Germline CDR1 and CDR2: ENHRY and SYGVKD. This CDR3 spans 19 amino acids. V was clipped by 0 bases and J by 7 bases; unmatched bases: 15. In DNA form, the CDR3 reads TGTGCCATCAGTGAGTCGTTTATTGGACAGGGGAAAATCGGCGGGGAGCTGTTTTTT. It translates to CAISESFIGQGKIGGELFF.

This clonotype was detected a few times. The rearrangement uses TRBV20-1 and TRBJ2-5; D is perhaps TRBD2 (5 bases). The CDR3 is made up of 13 amino acids. The germline CDR1 and CDR2 sequences are DFQATT and SNEGSKA (reference sequence). V dropped 2 bases and J dropped 5 bases, with 12 bases sitting between them. The CDR3 nucleotides read TGCAGTGCTAGACCGGGGAACGTGGAGACCCAGTACTTC. Translating it yields CSARPGNVETQYF.

This clonotype was detected only a few times. J is TRBJ1-2 and V is TRBV7-3; 9 bases align to TRBD1. Germline CDR1 is SGHTA and CDR2 is FQGTGA. This CDR3 is 17 amino acids long. V dropped 3 bases and J dropped 4; count of bases not matched to a gene: 12. CDR3 sequence (DNA): TGTGCCAGCAGCTTTTGGGGACAGGGCCCTTCCTCCTATGGCTACACCTTC. Translation: CASSFWGQGPSSYGYTF. The full variable domain, with the rest looked up from reference TRBV7-3 and TRBJ1-2, is GAGVSQTPSNKVTEKGKYVELRCDPISGHTALYWYRQSLGQGPEFLIYFQGTGAADDSGLPNDRFFAVRPEGSVSTLKIQRTERGDSAVYLCASSFWGQGPSSYGYTFGSGTRLTVV.

This clonotype was observed at least ten times. This chain links TRBV27 with TRBJ2-7; no firm D call. Trimming removed 3 bases at V and 0 bases at J, with 6 bases between. CDR3 size: 13 residues. The germline CDR1 and CDR2 sequences are MNHEY and SMNVEV (reference sequence). The DNA for the CDR3 is TGTGCCAGCAGTTTCTTCAGCTCCTACGAGCAGTACTTC. Translating gives CASSFFSSYEQYF.

This clonotype came up a few times. This chain uses TRBV11-2 with TRBJ1-6, with a weak D call TRBD1 (6 bases). The V end was cut by 3 bases, the J end by 7 bases, with 19 bases between. Germline lookup yields CDR1 SGHAT and CDR2 FQNNGV. The length of the CDR3 is 17 residues. Written as DNA, the CDR3 is TGTGCCAGCAGCTTGTTACGGACAGTTTTGTCAAATTCACCCCTCCACTTT. As protein: CASSLLRTVLSNSPLHF.